What follows are 2 T cell receptor beta chains derived from one specimen sequenced in a study of patients and donors after allogeneic stem cell transplantation. Using its own MiXCR run on the RT-PCR reads, TCRdb lists one record per CDR3 protein. The sample has roughly 200,000 distinct CDR3 sequences; about 40% are singletons. The sample was blood, either unsorted or a sorted T cell fraction (not recorded which). These receptors all stem from a human donor who was either an allogeneic HSCT recipient or a stem cell or donor lymphocyte infusion donor (not recorded which). It is not recorded whose cells these are; they may come from a transplant donor.

This chain links TRBV12-3 or TRBV12-4 with TRBJ2-7, with a weak D call TRBD1 (5 bases). There are 14 residues in the CDR3. Trimming removed 5 bases from V and 3 bases from J, with 14 bases in between. CDR3 residues: CASSRVQVGYEQYF. CDR3 nucleotide sequence: TGTGCCAGCAGTCGGGTACAGGTGGGCTACGAGCAGTACTTC.

This rearrangement joins TRBV19 to TRBJ1-1; no firm D call. Trimming took off 4 bases at V and 1 base at J, with 19 bases between the two ends. This CDR3 has 17 amino acids. Germline V lookup: CDR1 LNHDA, CDR2 SQIVND (reference sequence). The CDR3 here is CASSTDGTSAWNTEAFF. CDR3 sequence (DNA): TGTGCCAGTAGTACGGACGGTACTTCTGCTTGGAACACTGAAGCTTTCTTT.